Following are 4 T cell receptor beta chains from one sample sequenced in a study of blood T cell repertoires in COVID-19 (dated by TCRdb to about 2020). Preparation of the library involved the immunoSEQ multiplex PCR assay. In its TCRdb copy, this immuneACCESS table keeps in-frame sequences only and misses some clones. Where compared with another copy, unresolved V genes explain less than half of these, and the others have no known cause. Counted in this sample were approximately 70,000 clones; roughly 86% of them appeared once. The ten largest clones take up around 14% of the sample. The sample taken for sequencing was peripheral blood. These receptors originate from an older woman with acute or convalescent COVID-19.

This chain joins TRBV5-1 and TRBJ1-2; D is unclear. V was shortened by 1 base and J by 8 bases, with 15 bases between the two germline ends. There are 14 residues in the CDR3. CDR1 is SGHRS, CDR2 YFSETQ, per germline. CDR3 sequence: CASSLIPGGKGYTF. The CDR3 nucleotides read TGCGCCAGCAGCTTGATTCCCGGAGGAAAAGGCTACACCTTC.

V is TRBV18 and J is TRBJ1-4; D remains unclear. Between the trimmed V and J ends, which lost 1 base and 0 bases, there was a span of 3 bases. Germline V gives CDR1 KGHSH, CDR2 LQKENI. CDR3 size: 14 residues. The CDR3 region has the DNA TGTGCCAGCTCACCACAGCCAACTAATGAAAAACTGTTTTTT. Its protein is CASSPQPTNEKLFF.

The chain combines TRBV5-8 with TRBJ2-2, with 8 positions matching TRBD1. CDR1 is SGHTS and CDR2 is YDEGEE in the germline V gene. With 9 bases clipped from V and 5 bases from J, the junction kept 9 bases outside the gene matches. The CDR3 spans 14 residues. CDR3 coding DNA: TGTGCCACTCTATCCGGGACAGGTACCGGGGAGCTGTTTTTT. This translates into CATLSGTGTGELFF.

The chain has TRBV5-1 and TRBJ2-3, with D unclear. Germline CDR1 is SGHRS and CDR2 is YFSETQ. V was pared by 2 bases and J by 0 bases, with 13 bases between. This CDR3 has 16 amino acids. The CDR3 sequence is CASSLGDAPSTDTQYF. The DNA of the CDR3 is TGCGCCAGCAGCTTAGGAGACGCCCCTAGCACAGATACGCAGTATTTT.